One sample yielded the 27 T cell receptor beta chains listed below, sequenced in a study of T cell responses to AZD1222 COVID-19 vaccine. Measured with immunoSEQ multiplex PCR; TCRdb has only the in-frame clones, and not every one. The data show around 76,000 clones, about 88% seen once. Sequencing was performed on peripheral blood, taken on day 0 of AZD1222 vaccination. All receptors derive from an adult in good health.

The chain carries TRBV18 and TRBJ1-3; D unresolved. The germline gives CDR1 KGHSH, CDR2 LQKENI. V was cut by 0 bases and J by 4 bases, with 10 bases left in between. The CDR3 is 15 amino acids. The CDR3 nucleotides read TGTGCCAGCTCACCACCGTCAGTCCAGGGAAACACCATATATTTT. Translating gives CASSPPSVQGNTIYF.

The CDR3 sequence: CASRDRIGDNEKLFF. DNA of the CDR3: TGTGCCAGCAGGGATAGGATCGGGGATAATGAAAAACTGTTTTTT. The rearrangement uses TRBV6-5 and TRBJ1-4; D uncertain. The germline V gene has CDR1 MNHEY and CDR2 SVGAGI. The CDR3 covers 15 residues. The V gene lost 6 bases and the J gene lost 4 bases, with 15 bases spanning the gap.

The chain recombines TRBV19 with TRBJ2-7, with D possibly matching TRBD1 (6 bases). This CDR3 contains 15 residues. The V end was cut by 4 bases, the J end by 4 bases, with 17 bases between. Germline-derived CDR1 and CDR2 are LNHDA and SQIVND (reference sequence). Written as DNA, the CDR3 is TGTGCCAGTAGTACACAAGCCGGGACAATGTACGAGCAGTACTTC. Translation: CASSTQAGTMYEQYF.

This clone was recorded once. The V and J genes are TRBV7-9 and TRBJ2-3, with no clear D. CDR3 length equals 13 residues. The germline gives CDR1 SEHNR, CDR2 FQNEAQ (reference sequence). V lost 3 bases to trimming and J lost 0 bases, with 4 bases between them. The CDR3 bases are TGTGCCAGCAGCTTTGGAAGCACAGATACGCAGTATTTT. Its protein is CASSFGSTDTQYF.

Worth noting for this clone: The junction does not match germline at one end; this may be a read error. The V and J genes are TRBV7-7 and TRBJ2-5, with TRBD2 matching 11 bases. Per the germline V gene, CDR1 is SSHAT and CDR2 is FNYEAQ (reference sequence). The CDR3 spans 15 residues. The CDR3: CASSPGTSGQQTQYF. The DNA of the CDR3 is TGTGCTAGCAGCCCTGGGACTAGCGGACAACAGACCCAGTACTTC.

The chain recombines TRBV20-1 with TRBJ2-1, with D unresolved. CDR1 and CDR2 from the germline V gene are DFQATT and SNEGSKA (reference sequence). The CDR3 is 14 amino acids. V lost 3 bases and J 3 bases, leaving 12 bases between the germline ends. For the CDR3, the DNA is TGCAGTGCTAGTGGGGTTTTGATCTACAATGAGCAGTTCTTC. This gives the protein CSASGVLIYNEQFF.

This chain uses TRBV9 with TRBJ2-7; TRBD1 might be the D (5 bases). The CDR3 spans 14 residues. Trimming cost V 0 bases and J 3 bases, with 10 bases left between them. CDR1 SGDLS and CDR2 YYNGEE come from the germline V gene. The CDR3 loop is CASSVAGRGYEQYF. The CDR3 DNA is TGTGCCAGCAGCGTAGCTGGAAGGGGCTACGAGCAGTACTTC.

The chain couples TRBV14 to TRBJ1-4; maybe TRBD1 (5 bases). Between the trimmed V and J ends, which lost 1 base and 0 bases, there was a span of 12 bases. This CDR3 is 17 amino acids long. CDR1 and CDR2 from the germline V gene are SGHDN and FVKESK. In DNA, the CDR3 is TGTGCCAGCAGCCAAGGGTGGGGGACCGCAACTAATGAAAAACTGTTTTTT. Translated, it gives CASSQGWGTATNEKLFF. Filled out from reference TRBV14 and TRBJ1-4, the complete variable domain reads EAGVTQFPSHSVIEKGQTVTLRCDPISGHDNLYWYRRVMGKEIKFLLHFVKESKQDESGMPNNRFLAERTGGTYSTLKVQPAELEDSGVYFCASSQGWGTATNEKLFFGSGTQLSVL.

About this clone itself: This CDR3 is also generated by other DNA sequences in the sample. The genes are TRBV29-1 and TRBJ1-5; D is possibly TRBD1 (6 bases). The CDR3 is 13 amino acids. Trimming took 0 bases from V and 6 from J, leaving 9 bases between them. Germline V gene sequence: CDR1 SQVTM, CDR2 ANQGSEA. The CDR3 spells CSVEEGGGQPQHF. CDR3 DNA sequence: TGCAGCGTTGAAGAAGGGGGAGGTCAGCCCCAGCATTTT.

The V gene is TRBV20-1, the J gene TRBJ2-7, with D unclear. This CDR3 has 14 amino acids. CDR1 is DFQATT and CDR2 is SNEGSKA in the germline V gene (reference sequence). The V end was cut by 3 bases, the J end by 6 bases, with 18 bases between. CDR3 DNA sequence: TGCAGTGCTAGTCGACCGGGCCCATGGGGCGAGCAGTACTTC. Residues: CSASRPGPWGEQYF.

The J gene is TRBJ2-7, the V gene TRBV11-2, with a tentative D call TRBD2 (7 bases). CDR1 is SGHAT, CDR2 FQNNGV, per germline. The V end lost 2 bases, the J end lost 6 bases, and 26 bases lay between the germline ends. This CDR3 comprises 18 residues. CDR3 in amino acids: CASSLIPPGGGILPEQYF. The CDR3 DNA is TGTGCCAGCAGCTTAATCCCCCCCGGCGGGGGCATACTTCCCGAGCAGTACTTC. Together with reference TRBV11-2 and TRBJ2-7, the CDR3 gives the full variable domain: EAGVAQSPRYKIIEKRQSVAFWCNPISGHATLYWYQQILGQGPKLLIQFQNNGVVDDSQLPKDRFSAERLKGVDSTLKIQPAKLEDSAVYLCASSLIPPGGGILPEQYFGPGTRLTVT.

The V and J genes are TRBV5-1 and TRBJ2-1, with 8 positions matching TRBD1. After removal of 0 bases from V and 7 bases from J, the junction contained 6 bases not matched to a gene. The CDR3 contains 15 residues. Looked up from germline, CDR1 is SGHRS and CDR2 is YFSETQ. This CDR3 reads CASSLAGQGWNEQFF. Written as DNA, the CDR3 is TGCGCCAGCAGCTTGGCCGGACAGGGTTGGAATGAGCAGTTCTTC.

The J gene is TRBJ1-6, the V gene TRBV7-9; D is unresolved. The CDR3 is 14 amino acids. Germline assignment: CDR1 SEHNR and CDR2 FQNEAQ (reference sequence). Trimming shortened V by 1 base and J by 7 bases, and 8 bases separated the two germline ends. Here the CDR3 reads CASSLDWPNSPLHF. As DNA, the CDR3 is TGTGCCAGCAGCTTAGATTGGCCCAATTCACCCCTCCACTTT.

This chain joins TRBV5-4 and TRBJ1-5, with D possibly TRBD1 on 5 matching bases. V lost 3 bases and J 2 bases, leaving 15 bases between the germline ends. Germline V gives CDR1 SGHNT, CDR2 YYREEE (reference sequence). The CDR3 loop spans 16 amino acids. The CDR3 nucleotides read TGTGCCAGCAGCTCCGGGGGAGGGAGTGGCAATCAGCCCCAGCATTTT. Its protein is CASSSGGGSGNQPQHF.

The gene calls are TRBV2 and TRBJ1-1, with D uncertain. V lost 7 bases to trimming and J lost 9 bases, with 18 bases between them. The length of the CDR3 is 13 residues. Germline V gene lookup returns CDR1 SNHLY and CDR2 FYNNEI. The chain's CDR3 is CASTVLRVGQAFF. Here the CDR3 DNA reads TGTGCCAGCACCGTACTGCGGGTTGGACAAGCTTTCTTT.

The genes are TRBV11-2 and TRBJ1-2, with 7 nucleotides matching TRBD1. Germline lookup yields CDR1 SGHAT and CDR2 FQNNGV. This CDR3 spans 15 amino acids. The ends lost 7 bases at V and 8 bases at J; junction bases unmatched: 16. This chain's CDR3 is CASTTGYRGVEGYTF. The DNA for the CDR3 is TGTGCCAGCACCACCGGATACAGGGGTGTAGAAGGCTACACCTTC.

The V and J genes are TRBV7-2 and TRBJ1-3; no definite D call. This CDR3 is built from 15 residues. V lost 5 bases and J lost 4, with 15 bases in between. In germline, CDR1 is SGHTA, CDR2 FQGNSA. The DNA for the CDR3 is TGTGCCAGCAGCAGGATCGCGGGGTACGGAAACACCATATATTTT. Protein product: CASSRIAGYGNTIYF. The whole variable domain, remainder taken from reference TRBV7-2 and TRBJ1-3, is GAGVSQSPSNKVTEKGKDVELRCDPISGHTALYWYRQSLGQGLEFLIYFQGNSAPDKSGLPSDRFSAERTGGSVSTLTIQRTQQEDSAVYLCASSRIAGYGNTIYFGEGSWLTVV.

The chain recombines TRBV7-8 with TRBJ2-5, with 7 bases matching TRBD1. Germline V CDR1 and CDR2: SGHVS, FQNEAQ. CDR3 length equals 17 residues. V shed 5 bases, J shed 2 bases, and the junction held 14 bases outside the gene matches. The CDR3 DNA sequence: TGTGCCAGCAGCAAAGGGCCAGGGACAGCCCCTCAAGAGACCCAGTACTTC. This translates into CASSKGPGTAPQETQYF.

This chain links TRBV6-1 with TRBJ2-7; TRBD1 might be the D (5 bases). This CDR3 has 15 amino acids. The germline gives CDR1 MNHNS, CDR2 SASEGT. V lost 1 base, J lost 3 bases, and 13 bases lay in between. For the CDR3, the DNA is TGTGCCAGCAGTGAAGGGACAAGTCAAATCTACGAGCAGTACTTC. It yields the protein CASSEGTSQIYEQYF.

In DNA form, the CDR3 reads TGTGCCAGCAGCAAGACCGGGACAGGGCACAATCAGCCCCAGCATTTT. It translates to CASSKTGTGHNQPQHF. The rearrangement links TRBV21-1 to TRBJ1-5; the DNA was not used to check the table's D call, TRBD1. TRBV21-1 is classified as a pseudogene. The CDR3 spans 16 residues.

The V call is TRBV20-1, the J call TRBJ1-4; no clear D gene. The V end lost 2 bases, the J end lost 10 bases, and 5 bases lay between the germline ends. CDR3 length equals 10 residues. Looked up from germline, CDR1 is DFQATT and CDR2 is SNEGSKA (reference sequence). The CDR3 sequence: CSARRGKLFF. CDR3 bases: TGCAGTGCTAGACGGGGAAAACTGTTTTTT.

DNA of the CDR3: TGTGCCAGCAGTTACTCGTTTGGGGGCAATCAGCCCCAGCATTTT. It yields the protein CASSYSFGGNQPQHF. This chain links TRBV6-5 with TRBJ1-5, with unresolved D. CDR1 and CDR2 from the germline V gene are MNHEY and SVGAGI. Trimming took off 0 bases at V and 2 bases at J, with 8 bases between the two ends. This CDR3 contains 15 residues.

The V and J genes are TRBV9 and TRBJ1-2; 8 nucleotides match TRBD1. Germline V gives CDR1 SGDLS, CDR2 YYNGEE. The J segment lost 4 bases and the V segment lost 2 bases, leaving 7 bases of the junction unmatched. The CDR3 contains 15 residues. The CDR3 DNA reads TGTGCCAGCAGCGTGCAGGGGGCTACGACCTATGGCTACACCTTC. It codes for CASSVQGATTYGYTF.

CDR3 loop: CASSPQGNGEKLFF. The CDR3 coding sequence is TGCGCCAGCAGCCCACAGGGAAACGGTGAAAAACTGTTTTTT. V usage is TRBV5-1 and J usage is TRBJ1-4, with TRBD1 as a possible D gene (6 bases). Germline assignment: CDR1 SGHRS and CDR2 YFSETQ. Between the trimmed V and J ends, which lost 4 bases and 7 bases, there was a span of 14 bases. This CDR3 region has 14 residues.

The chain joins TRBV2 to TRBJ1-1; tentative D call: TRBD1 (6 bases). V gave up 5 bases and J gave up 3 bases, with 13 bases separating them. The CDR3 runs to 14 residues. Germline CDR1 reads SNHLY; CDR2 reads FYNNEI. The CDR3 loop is CASSPYRADTEAFF. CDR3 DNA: TGTGCCAGCAGTCCCTACAGGGCGGACACTGAAGCTTTCTTT.

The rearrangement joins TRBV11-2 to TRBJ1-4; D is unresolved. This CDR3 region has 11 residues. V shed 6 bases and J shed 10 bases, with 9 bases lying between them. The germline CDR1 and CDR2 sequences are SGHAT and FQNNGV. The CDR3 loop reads CASRRLGKLFF. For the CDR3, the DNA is TGTGCCAGCAGGCGCCTAGGAAAACTGTTTTTT.

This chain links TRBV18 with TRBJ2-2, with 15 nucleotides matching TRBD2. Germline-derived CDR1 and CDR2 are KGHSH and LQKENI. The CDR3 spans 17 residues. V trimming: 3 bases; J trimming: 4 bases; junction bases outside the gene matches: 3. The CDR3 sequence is CASSPGLAGGPTGELFF. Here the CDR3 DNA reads TGTGCCAGCTCACCTGGACTAGCGGGGGGGCCCACCGGGGAGCTGTTTTTT.